The sequence of this T cell receptor beta chain was determined in a study of blood T cell repertoires in COVID-19. Looking at the study overall: Sites in the United States, Italy and Spain provided acute and convalescent COVID-19 samples. From T cells, B-cell-depleted T cells, or PBMCs came the material, which was cDNA or gDNA.

As originally analysed: Counts of nucleated cells, estimated from reference gene primer amplification, were obtained. Data came from immunoSEQ multiplex PCR; TCRdb stores just in-frame clones and leaves some out. Clone size and the V and J calls come from that table; the DNA yielded D and trimming. The sample shows 210,000 or so clones, under 85% of them seen only once. This CDR3 spans 15 amino acids. The V gene end was trimmed by 5 bases and the J gene end by 4 bases; junction bases not matched to a gene: 8. Germline V gives CDR1 SGHAT, CDR2 FQNNGV. This TCR was sampled from a woman aged 25 to 45 with COVID-19, enrolled during active disease. The sample consisted of peripheral blood. The J gene is TRBJ2-3, the V gene TRBV11-2; 8 bases map to TRBD1. Written as DNA, the CDR3 is TGTGCCAGCAGCCGAGGACAGGGAGGCCCAGATACGCAGTATTTT. Amino acids: CASSRGQGGPDTQYF.